The entry below gives a single T cell receptor (beta chain) sequence along with its context. Its antigen is undetermined. Trimming left V 0 bases short and J 6 bases short, with 16 bases between. The CDR3 consists of 16 residues. Germline-derived CDR1 and CDR2 are SGHTA and FQGNSA. The data derive from a study of cytomegalovirus exposure and HLA in healthy donors. Notes on the study in general: Presence/absence analyses rested on an assumption that sequencing depth was roughly uniform across donors. Previously analyzed data showed that most TCR beta V segments were productive at a frequency of about 90% or about 30%.

Vbeta (60) and Jbeta (13) primers were used in the PCR. Produced via immunoSEQ multiplex PCR; TCRdb's table is partial and in-frame only. This sample has some 100,000 clones, with about 75% found just once. J is TRBJ2-3 and V is TRBV7-2; maybe TRBD2 (7 bases). Sequencing was performed on PBMCs. This sequence originates from a male donor in good health and CMV-seropositive. DNA for the CDR3: TGTGCCAGCAGCTTAGCGGGGGGGCCGGTCTCGGATACGCAGTATTTT. Translation gives CASSLAGGPVSDTQYF.